Listed here are 21 T cell receptor beta chains from one sample, sequenced in a study of T-cell reconstitution after alpha-beta-depleted transplantation in children. Preparation of the TCRbeta library used unique molecular identifiers. TCRdb re-called the PCR reads with MiXCR, one entry per CDR3 protein. Seen here are 640,000 or so distinct CDR3 sequences, 16% observed once, and the top ten hold under 1.2%. Sequencing was performed on PBMCs from the stem cell graft donor, taken from the stem cell graft. The receptors were gathered from a human donor who donated a stem cell graft to a child with acute myeloid leukemia.

Turning to this clonotype: A much larger clone differs by one base, so this may be a read error. The genes are TRBV7-9 and TRBJ2-2; a weak D match, TRBD2 (6 bases). Germline CDR1 and CDR2: SEHNR and FQNEAQ (reference sequence). This CDR3 is 14 amino acids long. CDR3 DNA: TGTGCCAGCAGCTTATTGTTGACGGGCGGGGAGGTGTTTTTT. Encoded protein: CASSLLLTGGEVFF.

Points on this clonotype: A clone one base away is much larger, so this may be a read error. The rearrangement joins TRBV12-3 or TRBV12-4 to TRBJ2-1, with D hard to call. This CDR3 region has 13 residues. V lost 6 bases and J 7 bases, leaving 13 bases between the germline ends. CDR3 amino acids: CASSPVTFNEQFF. As DNA, the CDR3 is TGTGCCAGCAGCCCCGTGACCTTTAATGAGCAGTTCTTC.

The chain employs TRBV24-1 and TRBJ2-1, with 8 positions matching TRBD2. The V segment lost 10 bases and the J segment 4 bases; nucleotides outside the gene matches: 5. Germline assignment: CDR1 KGHDR and CDR2 SFDVKD. This CDR3 is built from 13 residues. Here the CDR3 reads CATTGGTYNEQFF. CDR3 bases: TGTGCCACTACGGGGGGGACTTACAATGAGCAGTTCTTC.

This clonotype has more than one count but fewer than ten. The rearrangement links TRBV6-1 to TRBJ1-5, with a tentative D call TRBD1 (5 bases). Germline values: CDR1 MNHNS, CDR2 SASEGT. Trimming cost V 2 bases and J 3 bases, with 14 bases left between them. The CDR3 extends over 16 amino acids. The CDR3 reads CASSEFSQGVNQPQHF. CDR3 DNA sequence: TGTGCCAGCAGTGAATTTAGCCAGGGCGTCAATCAGCCCCAGCATTTT.

The sample holds many counts of this clonotype. The chain is built from TRBV7-2 and TRBJ2-3, with D possibly matching TRBD1 (5 bases). Germline CDR1 SGHTA, CDR2 FQGNSA. V gave up 6 bases and J gave up 1 base, with 17 bases separating them. The CDR3 spans 16 residues. In DNA form, the CDR3 reads TGTGCCAGCAGTCTTAGGGGAAGGTGGGGCACAGATACGCAGTATTTT. It codes for CASSLRGRWGTDTQYF. Drawing the rest from reference TRBV7-2 and TRBJ2-3, the complete variable domain is GAGVSQSPSNKVTEKGKDVELRCDPISGHTALYWYRQSLGQGLEFLIYFQGNSAPDKSGLPSDRFSAERTGGSVSTLTIQRTQQEDSAVYLCASSLRGRWGTDTQYFGPGTRLTVL.

This chain joins TRBV25-1 and TRBJ2-3; D might be TRBD2 (7 bases). Trimming removed 6 bases from V and 2 bases from J, with 15 bases in between. This CDR3 spans 15 amino acids. Germline V CDR1 and CDR2: MGHDK, SYGVNS. In DNA form, the CDR3 reads TGTGCCAGCAGCCGTTCCGCGGGGGCCACAGATACGCAGTATTTT. This encodes CASSRSAGATDTQYF. Filled out from reference TRBV25-1 and TRBJ2-3, the complete variable domain reads EADIYQTPRYLVIGTGKKITLECSQTMGHDKMYWYQQDPGMELHLIHYSYGVNSTEKGDLSSESTVSRIRTEHFPLTLESARPSHTSQYLCASSRSAGATDTQYFGPGTRLTVL.

This clonotype turned up a few times. The chain uses TRBV20-1 and TRBJ1-2; a weak D match, TRBD1 (6 bases). Trimming took 4 bases from V and 4 from J, leaving 13 bases between them. Germline V gene data show CDR1 as DFQATT and CDR2 as SNEGSKA (reference sequence). This CDR3 has 13 amino acids. The CDR3 region is CSANRAPLYGYTF. The CDR3 DNA follows: TGCAGTGCTAACAGGGCCCCCCTCTATGGCTACACCTTC.

There are a few counts of this clonotype. This chain joins TRBV4-1 and TRBJ2-1; D is unresolved. Per the germline V gene, CDR1 is MGHRA and CDR2 is YSYEKL. The ends were cut back, 9 bases at V and 8 bases at J, with 11 bases in the middle. The CDR3 extends over 11 amino acids. This chain's CDR3 is CASSRLDEQFF. CDR3 in DNA: TGCGCCAGTTCAAGGCTGGATGAGCAGTTCTTC.

The rearrangement joins TRBV30 to TRBJ2-7, with D tentatively TRBD1 or TRBD2 (5 bases each). This CDR3 has 12 residues. Germline CDR1 and CDR2: GTSNPN and SVGIG (reference sequence). V was cut by 2 bases and J by 4 bases, with 9 bases left in between. The DNA for the CDR3 is TGTGCCTGGAGTCTGGGGACGTACGAGCAGTACTTC. Its protein is CAWSLGTYEQYF.

This clonotype was found a few times. This sequence joins TRBV5-1 and TRBJ1-2, with TRBD1 matching 8 bases. The trim removed 4 bases at V and 2 bases at J, leaving 13 bases unmatched. CDR1 is SGHRS and CDR2 is YFSETQ in the germline V gene. This CDR3 is 17 amino acids long. Here the CDR3 reads CASSTTFETGVNYGYTF. CDR3 DNA: TGCGCCAGCAGCACGACGTTCGAGACAGGGGTCAACTATGGCTACACCTTC.

The CDR3 DNA follows: TGCAGCGCTTTGGAACAGGGGCGCGCTACCCCCTGGGGGCAGTATTTT. The encoded protein is CSALEQGRATPWGQYF. The rearrangement links TRBV20-1 to TRBJ2-3, with 7 bases matching TRBD1. CDR1 and CDR2 (germline): DFQATT, SNEGSKA (reference sequence). The CDR3 has 16 amino acids.

This clonotype has at least ten counts. The chain is built from TRBV7-2 and TRBJ2-1, with a possible D match to TRBD1 (5 bases). Germline CDR1 SGHTA, CDR2 FQGNSA. This CDR3 comprises 14 residues. Between the trimmed V and J ends, which lost 5 bases and 5 bases, there was a span of 13 bases. CDR3 bases: TGTGCCAGCAGCCGCCAGGGCGAACACAATGAGCAGTTCTTC. Translated, it gives CASSRQGEHNEQFF.

This clonotype was picked up a small number of times. The rearrangement uses TRBV10-3 and TRBJ2-3; 9 bases line up with TRBD1. CDR3 size: 15 residues. The V and J ends lost 6 bases and 0 bases, in that order; junction bases with no gene match: 4. The germline V gene has CDR1 ENHRY and CDR2 SYGVKD. The CDR3 is CAIRAGTGSTDTQYF. The DNA for the CDR3 is TGTGCCATCAGAGCCGGGACAGGGAGCACAGATACGCAGTATTTT.

This clonotype has at least ten counts. CDR3 region: CASSLRRDSPLHF. For the CDR3, the DNA is TGTGCCAGCAGTTTACGAAGGGATTCACCCCTCCACTTT. The chain is built from TRBV12-3 or TRBV12-4 and TRBJ1-6; no definite D call. Trimming removed 2 bases from V and 8 bases from J, with 7 bases in between. This CDR3 has 13 residues.

This clonotype has only a few counts. Here the CDR3 reads CASSQDYGYEQYF. CDR3 nucleotide sequence: TGTGCCAGCAGCCAAGACTACGGCTACGAGCAGTACTTC. The genes are TRBV3-1 and TRBJ2-7; D uncertain. The germline V and J ends were trimmed by 0 bases and 3 bases, with 6 bases remaining between them. Germline V lookup: CDR1 LGHDT, CDR2 YNNKEL (reference sequence). The CDR3 runs 13 residues.

This clonotype was seen ten or more times. The chain carries TRBV20-1 and TRBJ2-7; weak D call: TRBD2 (6 bases). The CDR3 extends over 15 amino acids. Germline V gives CDR1 DFQATT, CDR2 SNEGSKA (reference sequence). The germline V and J ends were trimmed by 5 bases and 5 bases, with 22 bases remaining between them. CDR3 region: CSAGRLDSTIHEQYF. The CDR3 bases are TGCAGTGCTGGGCGACTAGACTCCACGATCCACGAGCAGTACTTC.

About this clonotype itself: A much larger clone sits a single nucleotide away, making a read error possible. This rearrangement joins TRBV5-6 to TRBJ1-2; D possibly corresponds to TRBD1 (6 bases). Trimming stripped 1 base from V and 10 bases from J, with 14 bases between. This CDR3 contains 13 residues. Looked up from germline, CDR1 is SGHDT and CDR2 is YYEEEE. The CDR3 is CASSLQGLDDYTF. In nucleotides, the CDR3 is TGTGCCAGCAGCTTGCAGGGGCTGGATGACTACACCTTC.

This clonotype has just a few counts. The rearrangement uses TRBV7-3 and TRBJ2-3; 10 bases map to TRBD1. Germline V CDR1 and CDR2: SGHTA, FQGTGA. The CDR3 runs to 16 residues. V trimming: 2 bases; J trimming: 4 bases; junction bases outside the gene matches: 6. CDR3 DNA: TGTGCCAGCAGCTTAGAAGGGACAGGGGTCGCAGATACGCAGTATTTT. Its protein product is CASSLEGTGVADTQYF. Filled out from reference TRBV7-3 and TRBJ2-3, the complete variable domain reads GAGVSQTPSNKVTEKGKYVELRCDPISGHTALYWYRQSLGQGPEFLIYFQGTGAADDSGLPNDRFFAVRPEGSVSTLKIQRTERGDSAVYLCASSLEGTGVADTQYFGPGTRLTVL.

This clonotype was picked up a small number of times. CDR3 in amino acids: CASSLSGGPGEQFF. In DNA form, the CDR3 reads TGTGCCAGCAGCCTTAGCGGGGGCCCGGGGGAGCAGTTCTTC. The chain joins TRBV7-2 to TRBJ2-1; 9 bases agree with TRBD2. The length of the CDR3 is 14 residues. The J segment lost 10 bases and the V segment lost 5 bases, leaving 9 bases of the junction unmatched. Germline CDR1 is SGHTA and CDR2 is FQGNSA. The full variable domain, with the rest looked up from reference TRBV7-2 and TRBJ2-1, is GAGVSQSPSNKVTEKGKDVELRCDPISGHTALYWYRQSLGQGLEFLIYFQGNSAPDKSGLPSDRFSAERTGGSVSTLTIQRTQQEDSAVYLCASSLSGGPGEQFFGPGTRLTVL.

This clonotype appeared a few times. The chain uses TRBV21-1 and TRBJ2-7; TRBD1 was called by the table and not checked on the DNA. TRBV21-1 is assigned pseudogene status. This CDR3 region has 13 residues. The DNA of the CDR3 is TGTGCCAGCAGCGGTGGACAGGGGGAGGTGCAGTACGTC. It codes for CASSGGQGEVQYV.

The genes are TRBV30 and TRBJ1-2; D uncertain. Trimming shortened V by 0 bases and J by 4 bases, and 9 bases separated the two germline ends. Germline assignment: CDR1 GTSNPN and CDR2 SVGIG (reference sequence). CDR3 length: 13 amino acids. This CDR3 is CAWSVPYSYGYTF. CDR3 coding DNA: TGTGCCTGGAGTGTCCCCTATTCCTATGGCTACACCTTC.